This entry features one T cell receptor beta chain sequence. Authors' methods: Estimation of nucleated cell counts was performed using reference gene primer amplification. Repertoires were generated with immunoSEQ multiplex PCR, while TCRdb's copy carries only in-frame clones and drops some. V and J calls and clone size are given by that table; D and trimming were obtained from the DNA. The sample has 100,000 to 120,000 clones, 80% to 90% seen once. This sample was included in a study of blood T cell repertoires in COVID-19. What was sequenced was peripheral blood. The sequence was obtained from a woman between 50 and 59 years old with acute or convalescent COVID-19.

CDR3 nucleotides: TGTGCCAGCAGCCCTCAACGTTGGGGAGGGAACACTGAAGCTTTCTTT. Residues: CASSPQRWGGNTEAFF. The chain uses TRBV5-4 and TRBJ1-1; D not resolved. Germline V gives CDR1 SGHNT, CDR2 YYREEE (reference sequence). Trimming took off 4 bases at V and 1 base at J, with 17 bases between the two ends. This CDR3 has 16 amino acids.